This T cell receptor (beta chain) was observed in a study of cytomegalovirus exposure and HLA in healthy donors (dated by TCRdb to about 2017). Concerning the study at large: According to an earlier analysis of around 600 of the donors, 150 million to 200 million T cells yielded roughly 110 million unique TCR beta sequences and 276 Gb of sequence data. Roughly 300 gigabases of sequencing data and 75 million to 85 million unique TCR sequences made up an early release that covered several hundred HLA-typed donors. The genetic ancestry cluster associated with self-reported Caucasian donors included 81% of the roughly 400 genotyped donors. The study was designed to test whether signatures of past pathogen exposure could be identified by cataloging public T cell receptors. The study used immunosequencing to profile the T cell repertoires of hundreds of subjects and linked those repertoires to cytomegalovirus serostatus. A separate validation cohort of approximately 130 different subjects was used in addition to the roughly 670-subject first cohort. To predict cytomegalovirus infection status, the study combined high-throughput TCR immunosequencing, statistical association of individual TCRs with disease status, and machine learning. To study patterns of TCR occurrence, a later analysis re-analyzed previously published TCR beta repertoires from 700 or so donors and added high-resolution HLA genotyping. The later analysis used no new phenotypic data to find candidate immune exposures, relying instead on TCR beta sequences and their occurrence across donors. In an earlier analysis of 500 to 650 of the donors, high-throughput TCR beta sequencing was used to judge whether each TCR beta V gene segment behaved as functional or pseudogenic. Donor age, sex, ethnicity and CMV serostatus were compiled alongside the repertoire data. A later genetic analysis took genome-wide SNP genotypes for about three fifths of the 666 donors and used that subset as a discovery cohort. Every repertoire in the discovery cohort had been generated on one and the same sequencing platform. HLA typing covered class I and class II loci at four-digit resolution. Typing coverage varied by locus: about 620-630 donors for A, B, C, DRB1 and DQB1; roughly 560 for DQA1; over 600 for DPA1; 450 to 480 for DPB1. Five DR-DQ haplotypes were treated as single units for association and clustering because of strong linkage in the cohort. Across about 370 genotyped donors of the cohort, an average of roughly 200,000 unique TCR beta nucleotide sequences per donor were sequenced, and 15% to 20% of those sequences were non-productive. What the authors observed across the whole study: The only immune exposure information available for the cohort was CMV serostatus. Some IMGT-functional V segments, including TRBV6-2 and TRBV6-3, could not be distinguished by the 87-base-pair reads and were therefore excluded. Because HLA typing was missing for some donors at each locus, association tests included only the typed subset. Three of the identified cytomegalovirus-associated TCR beta chains were confirmed in vitro to be specific for cytomegalovirus antigens. A later genetic analysis associated a missense DCLRE1C variant with V-gene and J-gene trimming of TCR beta chains, and an independent cohort replicated the association. Compared with the approximately 600-donor mean, donors in an Asian-associated ancestry cluster had fewer N-insertions in productive TCRs, according to a later genetic analysis. Presence/absence analyses assumed roughly uniform sequencing depth across donors, an assumption that may not hold. In a later analysis, more than 15,000 TCR beta sequences were associated with specific HLA alleles at a false discovery rate of 0.05. In an earlier analysis of a few hundred of the donors, most TCR beta V segments were observed in productive rearrangements about 90% or about 30% of the time, broadly matching IMGT annotations. Correlated functional status among segregating V segments might be attributable to linkage disequilibrium, but an unknown experimental factor could not be ruled out. A cluster of highly shared sequence variants was judged likely to be a technical artifact of the sequencing pipeline. The classifier was reported to diagnose cytomegalovirus status with high specificity and sensitivity in both the original cohort and the validation cohort. Some 16 rarely observed V segments, including chromosome 9 orphons, were excluded from the earlier analysis of about 600 of the donors because counts were too low. A later analysis found that HLA-associated TCR beta chains were more clonally expanded and had lower generation probabilities than equally common non-associated chains. In a later analysis, several top co-occurrence clusters were reported to appear linked to parvovirus B19, influenza, CMV and Epstein-Barr virus. The study gave a list of about 170 TCR beta chains associated with cytomegalovirus. A further reported finding was that TCR beta sequences accurately predicted the HLA-A and HLA-B alleles for most subjects in the first cohort. Assigning TCR associations to individual alleles was difficult when HLA alleles, especially DR and DQ, strongly co-occurred. The authors suggested that the approach could potentially be generalized to other disease states and immunological phenotypes. Only TCR beta chains were sequenced in this cohort, and the absence of alpha or paired-chain data limited detectable features. While some public TCRs were present in many individuals, most TCR sequences turned up only very rarely across donors. Most CMV-associated TCR beta chains appeared to be HLA-restricted in a later analysis, and the HLA associations seemed to be driven largely by CMV exposure. In a later analysis, TCR association rates were found to vary across HLA loci, with the most associated TCRs seen for DRB1 alleles and the fewest for HLA-C alleles.

The library was obtained by the immunoSEQ multiplex PCR assay. A mixture of 60 forward primers for TCR Vbeta segments and 13 reverse primers for TCR Jbeta segments was used in the multiplex PCR. The CDR3 region of rearranged TCR beta genes was amplified from genomic DNA with a multiplex PCR assay. The Illumina HiSeq System was used to sequence the amplified TCR beta libraries as 87-base-pair reads. Concerning the study's data processing: In a later analysis, tens of millions of unique TCR beta chains were counted across the roughly 670 repertoires, and roughly 10 million of these chains were shared by at least two donors. Raw reads were error-corrected and collapsed into unique sequences with a nearest-neighbor algorithm that merged closely related sequences to remove PCR and sequencing errors. To assign V, D and J gene segments, CDR3 sequences were aligned to IMGT reference sequences. For a sequence to be retained, at least a six-nucleotide match to both a V gene segment and a J gene segment was required. A rearrangement was called productive if the CDR3 had no stop codons and remained in frame with V and J, and every other rearrangement was called non-productive. CDR3 was defined according to IMGT convention as the region running from the second conserved V-encoded cysteine to the conserved J-encoded phenylalanine. The earlier analysis of 450 to 750 of the donors excluded any sequence lacking an unambiguous match to a single V gene segment. In an earlier analysis of some 590 of the donors, V segments were called functional above 56.7% productive rearrangements and were called segregating when the between-donor standard deviation exceeded 5%. A statistical classification framework was built for diagnosing cytomegalovirus status from the catalog of TCR beta chain sequences. In a later analysis, V and J genes were assigned by comparing TCR nucleotide sequences against IMGT/GENE-DB human TR gene sequences. The TCRdist pipeline was used in a later analysis to assign CDR3 sequences and most-parsimonious VDJ recombination scenarios. In a later analysis, each TCR beta chain was defined by its CDR3 amino acid sequence together with its V-gene family, and reads lacking a unique V-gene family were excluded. As a way to deal with suspected cross-contamination and a sequencing artifact, a later analysis dropped approximately 590 nucleotide sequences that were highly shared and had low generation probability. In a later analysis, a clonal expansion index for each public chain was calculated from normalized within-repertoire ranks of inferred template counts. In a later analysis, generation probabilities were computed with a VDJ recombination model fitted to out-of-frame rearrangements, and the resulting probabilities were checked against IGoR. Hypergeometric tests were used in a later analysis to score TCR-TCR, TCR-HLA and TCR-CMV co-occurrence, with a repertoire-size bias correction applied to the TCR pairs. To estimate false discovery rates, a later analysis permuted the HLA or CMV assignments 20 times. In a later analysis, co-occurring TCRs were grouped using DBSCAN, and TCRdist sequence similarity was added for clustering within HLA-allele-positive subsets. Repertoires with fewer than 30,000 or more than 120,000 public chains were left out of co-occurrence clustering, as were a handful of repertoires with anomalous nucleotide sharing. Imported from immuneACCESS, the table was reduced by TCRdb to in-frame sequences with V and J called. These copies leave out some clones; in studies compared against another copy, an unresolved V gene accounts for under half, and the cause of the remainder is not known. V and J calls and clone size come straight from that table; D and trimming were deduced from the DNA. Present in this sample are about 150,000 clones, approximately 85% of which were seen just once. About 2.1% of the sample belongs to the ten largest clones.

From the cysteine up to the phenylalanine, the CDR3 has a length of 17 residues. Just CDR3 DNA is preserved here, 51 bases in frame from base 1. Taken from the germline V gene, the CDR1 and CDR2 loops are MDHEN and SYDVKM. The V and J ends are trimmed by 3 bases and 0 bases, leaving 15 bases between them. A note on this clone: The antigen this receptor binds is unknown. Base-call qualities are not available, and no considerably larger clone is one nucleotide away.

The cohort comprised around 700 healthy bone marrow donors. At the time of sampling, every cohort member was nominally healthy, though immune exposures that went unrecorded were likely present. The donor was CMV seronegative and was included in the group of over 300 seronegative cohort members. A peripheral blood sample was collected from each donor, and TCR beta sequencing was performed on peripheral blood mononuclear cells. The Qiagen DNeasy Blood Extraction Kit was used to extract genomic DNA from the blood cell samples. Sequencing input: PBMCs. The rearranged chain carries TRBV28 and TRBJ2-4, with an unclear D gene assignment. This clonotype was obtained from a woman younger than 30 in good health and CMV-seronegative. This receptor has the CDR3 CASSFLSAALAKNIQYF. The DNA reads TGTGCCAGCAGTTTCCTAAGCGCGGCCCTAGCCAAAAACATTCAGTACTTC.